A single T cell receptor (beta chain) is shown here with its context. Its antigen is not identified. For sex, age, current smoking status and body mass index, every depressed patient had a pairwise-matched non-depressed control. Patients had DSM-IV major depressive disorder with a Hamilton Depression score of at least 18. Donors lacked major illness, comorbidities, regular medication, drug use, or heavy drinking. This sample is part of a study of untreated major depressive disorder. The CDR3 spans 16 residues. Unmatched junction bases numbered 5, after V lost 0 bases and J lost 4 bases. CDR1 SGDLS and CDR2 YYNGEE come from the germline V gene. Clones were read by immunoSEQ multiplex PCR, and TCRdb kept only the in-frame ones, dropping some. The sample contains roughly 25,000 clones, about 90% of which appear only once. Study findings and constraints: TRBV05-01 (Vbeta 5.1) usage was higher in CD4+ T cells of depressed patients than controls.

Sequenced sample: CD4+ T cells from PBMCs. The V gene is TRBV9, the J gene TRBJ2-3, with TRBD1 matching 10 bases. This TCR derives from a woman aged 25 to 39 with major depressive disorder. DNA of the CDR3: TGTGCCAGCAGCGTAGGGGGACAGGGGAACGCAGATACGCAGTATTTT. It yields the protein CASSVGGQGNADTQYF.